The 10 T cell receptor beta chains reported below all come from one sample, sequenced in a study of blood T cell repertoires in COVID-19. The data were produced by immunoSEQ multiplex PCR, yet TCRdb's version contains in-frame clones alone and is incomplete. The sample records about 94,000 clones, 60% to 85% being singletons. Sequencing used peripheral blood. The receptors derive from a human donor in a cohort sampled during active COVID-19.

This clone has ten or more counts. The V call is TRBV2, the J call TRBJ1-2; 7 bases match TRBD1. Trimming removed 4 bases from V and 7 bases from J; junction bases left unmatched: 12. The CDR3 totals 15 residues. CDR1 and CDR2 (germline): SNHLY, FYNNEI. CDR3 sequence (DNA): TGTGCCAGCAGTGCTCGAACGACAGGGAGCGTTGGCTACACCTTC. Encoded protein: CASSARTTGSVGYTF.

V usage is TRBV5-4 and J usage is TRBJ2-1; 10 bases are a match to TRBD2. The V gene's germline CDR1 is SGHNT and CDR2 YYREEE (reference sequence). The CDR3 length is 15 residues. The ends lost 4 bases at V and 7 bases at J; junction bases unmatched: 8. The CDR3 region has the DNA TGTGCCAGCAGCCCCCCAGCGGGAGGGCGGAATGAGCAGTTCTTC. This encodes CASSPPAGGRNEQFF.

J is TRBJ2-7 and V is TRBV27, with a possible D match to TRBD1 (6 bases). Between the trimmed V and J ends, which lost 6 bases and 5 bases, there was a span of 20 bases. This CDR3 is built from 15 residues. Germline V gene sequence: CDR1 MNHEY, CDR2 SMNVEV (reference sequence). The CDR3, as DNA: TGTGCCAGCAGAAACTACCGCGGACAGTACAACGAGCAGTACTTC. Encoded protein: CASRNYRGQYNEQYF.

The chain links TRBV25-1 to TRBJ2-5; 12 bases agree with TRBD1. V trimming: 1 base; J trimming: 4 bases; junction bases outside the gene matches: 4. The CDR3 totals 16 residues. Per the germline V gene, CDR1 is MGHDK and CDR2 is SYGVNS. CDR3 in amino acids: CASSEFGTGGRETQYF. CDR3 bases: TGTGCCAGCAGTGAATTTGGGACAGGGGGCAGAGAGACCCAGTACTTC. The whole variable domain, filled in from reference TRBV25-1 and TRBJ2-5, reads EADIYQTPRYLVIGTGKKITLECSQTMGHDKMYWYQQDPGMELHLIHYSYGVNSTEKGDLSSESTVSRIRTEHFPLTLESARPSHTSQYLCASSEFGTGGRETQYFGPGTRLLVL.

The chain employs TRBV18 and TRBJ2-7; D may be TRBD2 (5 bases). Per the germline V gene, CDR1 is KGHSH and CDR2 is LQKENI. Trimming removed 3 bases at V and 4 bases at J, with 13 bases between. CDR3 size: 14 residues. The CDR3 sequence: CASSPGSSGYEQYF. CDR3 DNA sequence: TGTGCCAGCTCACCTGGGTCCTCGGGGTACGAGCAGTACTTC. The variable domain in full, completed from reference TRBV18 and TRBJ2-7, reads NAGVMQNPRHLVRRRGQEARLRCSPMKGHSHVYWYRQLPEEGLKFMVYLQKENIIDESGMPKERFSAEFPKEGPSILRIQQVVRGDSAAYFCASSPGSSGYEQYFGPGTRLTVT.

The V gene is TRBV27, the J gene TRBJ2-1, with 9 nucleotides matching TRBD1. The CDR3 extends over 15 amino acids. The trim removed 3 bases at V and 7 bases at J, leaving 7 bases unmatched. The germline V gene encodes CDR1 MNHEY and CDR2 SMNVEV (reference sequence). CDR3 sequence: CASSFLGTGRNEQFF. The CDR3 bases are TGTGCCAGCAGTTTCCTAGGGACAGGGCGGAATGAGCAGTTCTTC.

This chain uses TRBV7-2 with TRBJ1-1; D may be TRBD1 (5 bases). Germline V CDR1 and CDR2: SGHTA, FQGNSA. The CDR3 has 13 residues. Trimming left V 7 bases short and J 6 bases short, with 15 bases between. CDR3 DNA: TGTGCCAGCACCCTGGGGCGCATGGCTGAAGCTTTCTTT. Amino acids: CASTLGRMAEAFF.

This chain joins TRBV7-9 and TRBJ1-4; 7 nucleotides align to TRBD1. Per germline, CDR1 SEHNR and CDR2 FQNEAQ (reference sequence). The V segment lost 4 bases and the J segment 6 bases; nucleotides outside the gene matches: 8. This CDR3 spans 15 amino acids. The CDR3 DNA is TGTGCCAGCAGCTACGACAGGGCCCGGGATGAAAAACTGTTTTTT. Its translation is CASSYDRARDEKLFF.

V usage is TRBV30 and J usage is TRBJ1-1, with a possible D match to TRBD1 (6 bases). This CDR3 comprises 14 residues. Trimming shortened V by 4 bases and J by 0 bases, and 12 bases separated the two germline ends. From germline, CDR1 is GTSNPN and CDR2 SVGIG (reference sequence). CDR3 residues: CAWTSRGMNTEAFF. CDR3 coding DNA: TGTGCCTGGACCTCCAGGGGAATGAACACTGAAGCTTTCTTT.

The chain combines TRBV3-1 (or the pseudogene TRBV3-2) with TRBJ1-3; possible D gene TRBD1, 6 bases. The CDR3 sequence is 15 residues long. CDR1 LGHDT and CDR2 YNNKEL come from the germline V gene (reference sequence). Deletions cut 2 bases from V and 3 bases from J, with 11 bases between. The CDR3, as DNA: TGTGCCAGCAGCCAAACAGGGTTCGGTGGAAACACCATATATTTT. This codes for CASSQTGFGGNTIYF.